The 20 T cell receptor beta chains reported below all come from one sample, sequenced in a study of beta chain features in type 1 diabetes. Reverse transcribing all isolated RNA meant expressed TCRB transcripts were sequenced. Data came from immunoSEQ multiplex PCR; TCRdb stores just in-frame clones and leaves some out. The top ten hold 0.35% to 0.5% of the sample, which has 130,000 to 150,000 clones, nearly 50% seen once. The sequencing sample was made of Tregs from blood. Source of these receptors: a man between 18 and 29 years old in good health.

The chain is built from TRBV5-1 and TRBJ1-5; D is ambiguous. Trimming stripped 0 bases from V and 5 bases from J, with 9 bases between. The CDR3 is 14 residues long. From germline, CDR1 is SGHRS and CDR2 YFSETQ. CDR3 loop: CASSLGQADQPQHF. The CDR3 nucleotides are TGCGCCAGCAGCTTGGGGCAGGCCGATCAGCCCCAGCATTTT.

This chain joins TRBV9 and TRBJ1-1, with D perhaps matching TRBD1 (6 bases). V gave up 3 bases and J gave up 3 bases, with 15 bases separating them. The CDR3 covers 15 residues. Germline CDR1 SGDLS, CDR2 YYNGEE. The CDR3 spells CASSAGAVTDTEAFF. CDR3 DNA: TGTGCCAGCAGCGCAGGGGCCGTAACGGACACTGAAGCTTTCTTT.

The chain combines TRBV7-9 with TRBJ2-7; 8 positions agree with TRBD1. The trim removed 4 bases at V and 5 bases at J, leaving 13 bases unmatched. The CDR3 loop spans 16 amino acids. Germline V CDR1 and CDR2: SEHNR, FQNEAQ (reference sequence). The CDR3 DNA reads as TGTGCCAGCAGCTCCTGGGGGGAACAGGGGGTCCACGAGCAGTACTTC. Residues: CASSSWGEQGVHEQYF.

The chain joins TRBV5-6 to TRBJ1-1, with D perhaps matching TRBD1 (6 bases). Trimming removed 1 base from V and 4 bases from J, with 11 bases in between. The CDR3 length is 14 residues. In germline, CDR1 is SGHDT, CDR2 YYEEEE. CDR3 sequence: CASSLRGGSTEAFF. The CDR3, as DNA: TGTGCCAGCAGCTTGCGCGGGGGCTCCACTGAAGCTTTCTTT.

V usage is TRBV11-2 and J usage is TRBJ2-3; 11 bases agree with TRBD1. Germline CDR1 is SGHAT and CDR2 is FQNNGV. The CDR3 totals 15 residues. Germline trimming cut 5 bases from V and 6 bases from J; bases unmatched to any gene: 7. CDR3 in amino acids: CASSQTGTGGDTQYF. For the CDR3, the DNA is TGTGCCAGCAGCCAGACCGGGACAGGGGGGGATACGCAGTATTTT.

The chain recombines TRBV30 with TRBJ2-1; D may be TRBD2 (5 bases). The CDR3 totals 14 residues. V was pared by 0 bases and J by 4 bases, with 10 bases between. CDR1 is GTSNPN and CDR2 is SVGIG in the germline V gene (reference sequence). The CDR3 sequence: CAWSVGGLYNEQFF. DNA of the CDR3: TGTGCCTGGAGTGTTGGCGGGTTGTACAATGAGCAGTTCTTC.

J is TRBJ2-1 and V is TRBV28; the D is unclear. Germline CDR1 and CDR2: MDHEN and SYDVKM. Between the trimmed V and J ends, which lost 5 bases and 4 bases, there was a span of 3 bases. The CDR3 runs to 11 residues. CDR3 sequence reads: CASSPYNEQFF. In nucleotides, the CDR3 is TGTGCCAGCAGTCCTTACAATGAGCAGTTCTTC.

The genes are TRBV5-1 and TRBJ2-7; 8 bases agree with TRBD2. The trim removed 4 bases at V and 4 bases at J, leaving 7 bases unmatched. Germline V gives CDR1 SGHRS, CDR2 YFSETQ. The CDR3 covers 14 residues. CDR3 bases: TGCGCCAGCAGCCCCGGGAGGGGGGAATACGAGCAGTACTTC. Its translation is CASSPGRGEYEQYF.

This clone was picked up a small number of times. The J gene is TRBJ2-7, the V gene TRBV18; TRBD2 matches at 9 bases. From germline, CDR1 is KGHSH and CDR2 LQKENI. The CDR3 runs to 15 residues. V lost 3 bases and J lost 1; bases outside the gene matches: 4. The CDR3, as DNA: TGTGCCAGCTCACCTACTAGCGGGCGATCCTACGAGCAGTACTTC. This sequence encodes CASSPTSGRSYEQYF.

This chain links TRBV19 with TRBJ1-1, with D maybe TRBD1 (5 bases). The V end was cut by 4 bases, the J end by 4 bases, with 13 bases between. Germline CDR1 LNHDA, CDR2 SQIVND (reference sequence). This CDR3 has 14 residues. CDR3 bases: TGTGCCAGTAGTAACCTAGCGGGGGGCACTGAAGCTTTCTTT. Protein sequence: CASSNLAGGTEAFF.

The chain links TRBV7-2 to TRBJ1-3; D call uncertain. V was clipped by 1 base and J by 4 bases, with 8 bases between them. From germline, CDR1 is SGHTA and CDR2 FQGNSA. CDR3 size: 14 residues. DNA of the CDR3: TGTGCCAGCAGCTTAGGAAGAGCCGGAAACACCATATATTTT. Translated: CASSLGRAGNTIYF.

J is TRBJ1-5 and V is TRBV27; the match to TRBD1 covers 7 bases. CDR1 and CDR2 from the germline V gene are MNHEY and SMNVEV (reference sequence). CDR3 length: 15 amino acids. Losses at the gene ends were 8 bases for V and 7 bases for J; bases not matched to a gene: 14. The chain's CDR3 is CASAVVRGKGQPQHF. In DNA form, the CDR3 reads TGTGCCAGCGCCGTAGTCAGGGGGAAGGGACAGCCCCAGCATTTT.

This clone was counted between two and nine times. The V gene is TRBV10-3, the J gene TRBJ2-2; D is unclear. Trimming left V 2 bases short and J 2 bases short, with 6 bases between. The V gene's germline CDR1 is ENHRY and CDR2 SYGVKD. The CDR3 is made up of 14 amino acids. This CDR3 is CAISEGHNTGELFF. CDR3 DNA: TGTGCCATCAGTGAGGGGCACAACACCGGGGAGCTGTTTTTT.

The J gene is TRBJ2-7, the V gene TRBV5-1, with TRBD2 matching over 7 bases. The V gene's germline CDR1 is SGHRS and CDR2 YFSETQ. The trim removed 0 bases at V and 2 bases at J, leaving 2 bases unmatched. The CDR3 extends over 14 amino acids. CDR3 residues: CASSLGREAYEQYF. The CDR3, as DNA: TGCGCCAGCAGCTTGGGACGGGAGGCCTACGAGCAGTACTTC.

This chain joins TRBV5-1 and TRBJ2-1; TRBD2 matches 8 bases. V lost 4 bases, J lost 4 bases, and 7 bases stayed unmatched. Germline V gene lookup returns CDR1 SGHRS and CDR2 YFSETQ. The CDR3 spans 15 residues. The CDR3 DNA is TGCGCCAGCAGCAACCCCGGGACTAGGTACAATGAGCAGTTCTTC. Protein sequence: CASSNPGTRYNEQFF.

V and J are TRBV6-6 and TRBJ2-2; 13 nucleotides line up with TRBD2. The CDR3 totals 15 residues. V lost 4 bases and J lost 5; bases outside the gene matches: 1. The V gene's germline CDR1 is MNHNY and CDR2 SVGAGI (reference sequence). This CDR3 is CASSWGLAGTGELFF. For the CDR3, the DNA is TGTGCCAGCAGTTGGGGACTAGCGGGGACCGGGGAGCTGTTTTTT.

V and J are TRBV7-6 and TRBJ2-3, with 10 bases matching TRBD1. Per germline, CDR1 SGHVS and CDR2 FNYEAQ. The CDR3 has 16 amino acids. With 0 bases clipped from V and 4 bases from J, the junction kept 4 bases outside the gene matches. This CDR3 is CASSLARQGASDTQYF. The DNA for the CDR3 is TGTGCCAGCAGCTTAGCGCGACAGGGGGCCTCAGATACGCAGTATTTT. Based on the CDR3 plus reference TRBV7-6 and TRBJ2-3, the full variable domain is GAGVSQSPRYKVTKRGQDVALRCDPISGHVSLYWYRQALGQGPEFLTYFNYEAQQDKSGLPNDRFSAERPEGSISTLTIQRTEQRDSAMYRCASSLARQGASDTQYFGPGTRLTVL.

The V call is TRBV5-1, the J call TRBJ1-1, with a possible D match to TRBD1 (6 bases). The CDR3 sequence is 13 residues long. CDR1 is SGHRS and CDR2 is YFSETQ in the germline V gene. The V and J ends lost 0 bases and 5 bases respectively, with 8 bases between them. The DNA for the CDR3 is TGCGCCAGCAGCTTGGGGGGGCGAACTGAAGCTTTCTTT. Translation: CASSLGGRTEAFF.

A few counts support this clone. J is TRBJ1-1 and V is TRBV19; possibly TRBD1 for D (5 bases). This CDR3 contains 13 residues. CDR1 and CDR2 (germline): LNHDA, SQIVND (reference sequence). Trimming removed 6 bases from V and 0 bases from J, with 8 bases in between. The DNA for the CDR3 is TGTGCCAGTAGAAGGACACTGAACACTGAAGCTTTCTTT. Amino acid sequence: CASRRTLNTEAFF.

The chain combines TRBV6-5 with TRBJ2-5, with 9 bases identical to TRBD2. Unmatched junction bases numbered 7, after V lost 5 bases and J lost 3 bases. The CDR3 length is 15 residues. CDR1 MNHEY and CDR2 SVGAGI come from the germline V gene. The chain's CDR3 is CASSPRLAAKETQYF. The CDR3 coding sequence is TGTGCCAGCAGTCCGAGACTAGCGGCAAAAGAGACCCAGTACTTC.